Listed here are 17 T cell receptor beta chains from one sample, sequenced in a study of T cells in Graves' hyperthyroidism and ophthalmopathy. Amplified TCR beta CDR3 regions came from RNA transcripts. Researchers ran a first-round RT-PCR on the TCR CDR3 using the HTBI primer set. TCRdb redid the calling of the multiplex PCR reads with MiXCR, one entry per CDR3 protein. The sample comprises 620,000 or so distinct CDR3 sequences, about 14% of which are singletons, and approximately 12% rests with the top ten. Sequences were obtained from blood. The origin of the receptors is a woman aged 45 to 65 with Graves' ophthalmopathy.

This rearrangement joins TRBV5-1 to TRBJ2-5; TRBD2 aligns across 8 bases. The ends lost 7 bases at V and 1 base at J; junction bases unmatched: 6. The CDR3 is made up of 14 amino acids. Per the germline V gene, CDR1 is SGHRS and CDR2 is YFSETQ. CDR3 amino acids: CASRLAGLQETQYF. CDR3 nucleotides: TGCGCCAGCCGGCTAGCGGGCCTCCAAGAGACCCAGTACTTC.

This clonotype was picked up many times. The chain combines TRBV5-6 with TRBJ1-2; 8 positions match TRBD1. CDR3 length: 13 residues. V lost 4 bases and J lost 3; bases outside the gene matches: 2. Germline CDR1 reads SGHDT; CDR2 reads YYEEEE. Here the CDR3 DNA reads TGTGCCAGCAGCGCGGGACAGGACTATGGCTACACCTTC. It codes for CASSAGQDYGYTF.

This clonotype was picked up many times. The CDR3 coding sequence is TGTGCCAGCAGTTACCTTCCGGCGGGGTTTAAGGTCGACACTGAAGCTTTCTTT. As protein: CASSYLPAGFKVDTEAFF. The rearrangement links TRBV6-1 to TRBJ1-1; no clear D. This CDR3 spans 18 amino acids. V was pared by 5 bases and J by 3 bases, with 25 bases between. Germline V CDR1 and CDR2: MNHNS, SASEGT.

This rearrangement joins TRBV20-1 to TRBJ2-1, with 9 bases matching TRBD2. Trimming removed 0 bases from V and 5 bases from J; junction bases left unmatched: 5. The CDR3 runs 15 residues. CDR1 is DFQATT, CDR2 SNEGSKA, per germline (reference sequence). CDR3 protein: CSARDGLAGNNEQFF. DNA for the CDR3: TGCAGTGCTAGAGATGGGCTAGCGGGAAACAATGAGCAGTTCTTC.

This clonotype was counted at least ten times. The J gene is TRBJ2-6, the V gene TRBV7-8; 7 positions agree with TRBD2. Germline V CDR1 and CDR2: SGHVS, FQNEAQ. The CDR3 totals 15 residues. Losses at the gene ends were 4 bases for V and 3 bases for J; bases not matched to a gene: 3. Here the CDR3 DNA reads TGTGCCAGCAGCTCCCGGGACTATGGGGCCAACGTCCTGACTTTC. This sequence encodes CASSSRDYGANVLTF.

Ten or more counts support this clonotype. This chain's CDR3 is CASSQQTPNLGEQYF. The CDR3 DNA follows: TGTGCCAGCAGCCAACAGACACCGAACCTTGGAGAGCAGTACTTC. The chain combines TRBV4-2 with TRBJ2-7; unclear D gene. Looked up from germline, CDR1 is LGHNA and CDR2 is YNFKEQ. This CDR3 is built from 15 residues. The V end lost 2 bases, the J end lost 7 bases, and 18 bases lay between the germline ends.

The rearrangement links TRBV12-3 or TRBV12-4 to TRBJ2-5; unclear D gene. Trimming shortened V by 6 bases and J by 1 base, and 12 bases separated the two germline ends. This CDR3 is built from 14 residues. For the CDR3, the DNA is TGTGCCAGCAGCCAAGGGCCCTTCCAAGAGACCCAGTACTTC. Translation gives CASSQGPFQETQYF.

This clonotype occurred many times. V usage is TRBV20-1 and J usage is TRBJ2-1; 13 bases agree with TRBD2. The V gene's germline CDR1 is DFQATT and CDR2 SNEGSKA (reference sequence). This CDR3 spans 15 amino acids. Unmatched junction bases numbered 6, after V lost 2 bases and J lost 8 bases. The CDR3 nucleotides read TGCAGTGCTAGAAGGACTAGCGGGAGATTTGATGAGCAGTTCTTC. This codes for CSARRTSGRFDEQFF.

This clonotype was picked up a small number of times. The chain combines TRBV7-8 with TRBJ1-3; 7 bases fit TRBD1. Germline V gene sequence: CDR1 SGHVS, CDR2 FQNEAQ. V lost 2 bases and J lost 4; bases outside the gene matches: 5. This CDR3 has 15 amino acids. The chain's CDR3 is CASSLTRDSGNTIYF. CDR3 sequence (DNA): TGTGCCAGCAGCTTAACACGGGACAGCGGAAACACCATATATTTT. Full variable domain (remainder filled in from reference TRBV7-8 and TRBJ1-3): GAGVSQSPRYKVAKRGQDVALRCDPISGHVSLFWYQQALGQGPEFLTYFQNEAQLDKSGLPSDRFFAERPEGSVSTLKIQRTQQEDSAVYLCASSLTRDSGNTIYFGEGSWLTVV.

This clonotype was detected once. The chain uses TRBV5-4 and TRBJ2-7; 11 positions match TRBD2. The CDR3 is 15 amino acids. Per the germline V gene, CDR1 is SGHNT and CDR2 is YYREEE (reference sequence). The V gene end was trimmed by 2 bases and the J gene end by 6 bases; junction bases not matched to a gene: 7. As DNA, the CDR3 is TGTGCCAGCAGCTTAAGGACTAGCGGGTCTGGCGAGCAGTACTTC. It encodes CASSLRTSGSGEQYF.

This clonotype was counted only a few times. The rearrangement links TRBV19 to TRBJ2-2; 8 nucleotides agree with TRBD1. Trimming cost V 5 bases and J 6 bases; bases outside gene matches: 8. Germline values: CDR1 LNHDA, CDR2 SQIVND (reference sequence). The CDR3 runs to 15 residues. The CDR3 coding sequence is TGTGCCAGTAGTTGGGACAGGTGGTCATCCGGGGAGCTGTTTTTT. This translates into CASSWDRWSSGELFF.

This rearrangement joins TRBV29-1 to TRBJ1-2; D ambiguous. The CDR3 loop spans 13 amino acids. Trimming stripped 6 bases from V and 0 bases from J, with 11 bases between. Germline lookup yields CDR1 SQVTM and CDR2 ANQGSEA. For the CDR3, the DNA is TGCAGCGTGACTTTAACATCTAACTATGGCTACACCTTC. Protein product: CSVTLTSNYGYTF.

There are many counts of this clonotype. The V call is TRBV11-2, the J call TRBJ1-2, with D uncertain. Germline-derived CDR1 and CDR2 are SGHAT and FQNNGV. The CDR3 length is 14 residues. The germline V and J ends were trimmed by 3 bases and 0 bases, with 8 bases remaining between them. CDR3 bases: TGTGCCAGCAGCTTCGCCAGTGCTAACTATGGCTACACCTTC. Translated, it gives CASSFASANYGYTF. Full variable domain (outside the CDR3, taken from reference TRBV11-2 and TRBJ1-2): EAGVAQSPRYKIIEKRQSVAFWCNPISGHATLYWYQQILGQGPKLLIQFQNNGVVDDSQLPKDRFSAERLKGVDSTLKIQPAKLEDSAVYLCASSFASANYGYTFGSGTRLTVV.

This clonotype was seen repeatedly, ten times or more. The CDR3 reads CASSLPGTSGFHTQYF. DNA for the CDR3: TGTGCCAGCAGTTTACCCGGGACTAGCGGGTTTCATACGCAGTATTTT. This chain connects TRBV28 to TRBJ2-3, with 12 bases that match TRBD2. Germline lookup yields CDR1 MDHEN and CDR2 SYDVKM. There are 16 residues in the CDR3. After removal of 2 bases from V and 7 bases from J, the junction contained 7 bases not matched to a gene.

With respect to this clonotype: A much bigger clone sits one base away, suggesting this may be a read error. V is TRBV9 and J is TRBJ2-7; possibly TRBD2 for D (6 bases). The germline CDR1 and CDR2 sequences are SGDLS and YYNGEE. CDR3 length equals 14 residues. V dropped 1 base and J dropped 2 bases, with 10 bases sitting between them. CDR3 DNA: TGTGCCAGCAGCGTATCCGGGGAGGCCTACGAGCAGTACTTC. It is translated as CASSVSGEAYEQYF.

This clonotype has at least ten counts. The rearrangement uses TRBV6-1 and TRBJ2-1; 7 bases map to TRBD2. The CDR3 is 17 residues long. Germline V gene sequence: CDR1 MNHNS, CDR2 SASEGT. Trimming at V came to 0 bases and at J to 4 bases, leaving 9 bases not matched to a gene. The CDR3 DNA reads TGTGCCAGCAGTGAAGCGGGCGCTAGCGGCCATTACAATGAGCAGTTCTTC. This gives the protein CASSEAGASGHYNEQFF.

This clonotype was counted ten times or more. The chain uses TRBV27 and TRBJ1-6; TRBD1 is a possible D gene (6 bases). The CDR3 spans 14 residues. V was trimmed by 6 bases and J by 9 bases, leaving 15 bases between them. The germline gives CDR1 MNHEY, CDR2 SMNVEV (reference sequence). In DNA form, the CDR3 reads TGTGCCAGCAGCCCCGGCGCAGGGGTTTCACCCCTCCACTTT. Residues: CASSPGAGVSPLHF.